Listed here is a single T cell receptor (beta chain). This specimen belongs to a study of blood T cell repertoires in COVID-19. Study at large: T cells, B-cell-depleted T cells, or PBMCs supplied cDNA or gDNA.

Repertoires were generated with immunoSEQ multiplex PCR, while TCRdb's copy carries only in-frame clones and drops some. Counted here are thousands of clones, about 87% occurring once; the ten biggest clones make up roughly two fifths. In Seattle, patients joined the study during active infection and were tracked longitudinally. The clonotype originates from a man aged 70 or older with COVID-19, enrolled during active disease. The sample taken for sequencing was peripheral blood.

The CDR3 loop reads CASSEVSAEAEAFF. CDR3 DNA: TGTGCCAGCAGTGAAGTATCGGCGGAGGCTGAAGCTTTCTTT. The rearrangement joins TRBV6-1 to TRBJ1-1; no definite D call. This CDR3 contains 14 residues. Looked up from germline, CDR1 is MNHNS and CDR2 is SASEGT. V was cut by 1 base and J by 6 bases, with 12 bases left in between.